One and the same sample provided the 22 T cell receptor beta chains below, sequenced in a study of cytomegalovirus exposure and HLA in healthy donors. Assay: immunoSEQ multiplex PCR; the TCRdb copy retains only in-frame clones and omits some. Of roughly 120,000 clones detected, roughly 88% appear once; the ten largest clones hold 1.4%. Sequences were obtained from PBMCs. These receptors originate from a woman aged 30 to 39 in good health and CMV-seropositive.

In this sample, this clone turned up once. The rearrangement uses TRBV28 and TRBJ1-1, with unresolved D. CDR3 length: 14 amino acids. V shed 6 bases and J shed 3 bases, with 14 bases lying between them. Germline loops: CDR1 MDHEN, CDR2 SYDVKM. The CDR3 DNA reads as TGTGCCAGCAGCCCCCAGAGGGAATACACTGAAGCTTTCTTT. It translates to CASSPQREYTEAFF.

The chain carries TRBV27 and TRBJ1-5; D is uncertain. This CDR3 is built from 12 residues. The germline V gene has CDR1 MNHEY and CDR2 SMNVEV (reference sequence). V was shortened by 6 bases and J by 3 bases, with 6 bases between the two germline ends. The CDR3 DNA follows: TGTGCCAGCAGGGCTGCCAATCAGCCCCAGCATTTT. Translated, it gives CASRAANQPQHF.

As for this clone: Other DNA sequences in this sample translate to the same CDR3. The chain uses TRBV5-1 and TRBJ2-5, with TRBD2 identical over 12 bases. The CDR3 runs 15 residues. With 4 bases clipped from V and 4 bases from J, the junction kept 5 bases outside the gene matches. Per the germline V gene, CDR1 is SGHRS and CDR2 is YFSETQ. DNA of the CDR3: TGCGCCAGCAGCCTGGGACTAGCGGGCCGAGAGACCCAGTACTTC. It codes for CASSLGLAGRETQYF.

This clone was recorded once. This chain uses TRBV27 with TRBJ2-3; D is perhaps TRBD2 (6 bases). The V end was cut by 0 bases, the J end by 4 bases, with 23 bases between. Per germline, CDR1 MNHEY and CDR2 SMNVEV (reference sequence). This CDR3 spans 19 amino acids. The CDR3 bases are TGTGCCAGCAGTTTATCTCGACGTAAGGACCGGTGGAGGGCAGATACGCAGTATTTT. It codes for CASSLSRRKDRWRADTQYF.

The V gene is TRBV5-4, the J gene TRBJ2-1; a weak D match, TRBD2 (5 bases). This CDR3 comprises 16 residues. Trimming took off 4 bases at V and 0 bases at J, with 14 bases between the two ends. Germline CDR1 SGHNT, CDR2 YYREEE (reference sequence). CDR3 sequence (DNA): TGTGCCAGCAGCCCCGATTTAGCGAGCTCCTACAATGAGCAGTTCTTC. Its protein is CASSPDLASSYNEQFF.

The chain carries TRBV11-2 and TRBJ2-7; TRBD1 matches 8 bases. Germline V gene lookup returns CDR1 SGHAT and CDR2 FQNNGV. This CDR3 has 15 residues. V lost 4 bases and J lost 3; bases outside the gene matches: 8. The CDR3 DNA reads TGTGCCAGCAGCTCGGTCCGGGACAGGCTCTACGAGCAGTACTTC. Its protein product is CASSSVRDRLYEQYF.

This clone was recorded only once. J is TRBJ1-4 and V is TRBV4-2; 9 nucleotides line up with TRBD1. V lost 2 bases, J lost 8 bases, and 12 bases stayed unmatched. The CDR3 consists of 17 residues. Germline-derived CDR1 and CDR2 are LGHNA and YNFKEQ. The CDR3 here is CASSQPGQGSSGEKLFF. CDR3 in DNA: TGTGCCAGCAGCCAACCGGGACAGGGCTCATCGGGGGAAAAACTGTTTTTT.

V is TRBV5-1 and J is TRBJ2-7; 8 bases are a match to TRBD2. The CDR3 has 13 residues. The germline CDR1 and CDR2 sequences are SGHRS and YFSETQ. Losses at the gene ends were 7 bases for V and 3 bases for J; bases not matched to a gene: 6. The CDR3 loop is CASAGGPDYEQYF. CDR3 sequence (DNA): TGCGCCAGCGCGGGGGGCCCTGACTACGAGCAGTACTTC. The variable domain in full, completed from reference TRBV5-1 and TRBJ2-7, reads KAGVTQTPRYLIKTRGQQVTLSCSPISGHRSVSWYQQTPGQGLQFLFEYFSETQRNKGNFPGRFSGRQFSNSRSEMNVSTLELGDSALYLCASAGGPDYEQYFGPGTRLTVT.

The gene calls are TRBV11-1 and TRBJ2-1, with 11 bases identical to TRBD2. The germline V gene has CDR1 SGHAT and CDR2 FQDESV (reference sequence). The V segment lost 1 base and the J segment 4 bases; nucleotides outside the gene matches: 0. This CDR3 region has 15 residues. CDR3 coding DNA: TGTGCCAGCAGCTTAGTAGCGGGAGGGTACAATGAGCAGTTCTTC. It is translated as CASSLVAGGYNEQFF.

This clone occurred once. The chain recombines TRBV6-5 with TRBJ1-1, with 9 bases identical to TRBD1. The V gene end was trimmed by 6 bases and the J gene end by 4 bases; junction bases not matched to a gene: 6. The CDR3 is 14 residues long. CDR1 is MNHEY and CDR2 is SVGAGI in the germline V gene. CDR3 DNA sequence: TGTGCCAGCAGAAAACTGGGACAGGGCACTGAAGCTTTCTTT. Translating gives CASRKLGQGTEAFF.

This rearrangement joins TRBV30 to TRBJ1-1, with TRBD1 identical over 9 bases. Trimming at V came to 8 bases and at J to 5 bases, leaving 12 bases not matched to a gene. This CDR3 has 14 amino acids. Germline V lookup: CDR1 GTSNPN, CDR2 SVGIG (reference sequence). CDR3 region: CAQTRDRVGTEAFF. CDR3 sequence (DNA): TGTGCCCAAACCCGGGACAGGGTGGGGACTGAAGCTTTCTTT. Variable domain in full (rest from reference TRBV30 and TRBJ1-1): SQTIHQWPATLVQPVGSPLSLECTVEGTSNPNLYWYRQAAGRGLQLLFYSVGIGQISSEVPQNLSASRPQDRQFILSSKKLLLSDSGFYLCAQTRDRVGTEAFFGQGTRLTVV.

This chain connects TRBV6-1 to TRBJ1-5; D unclear. Between the trimmed V and J ends, which lost 3 bases and 6 bases, there was a span of 9 bases. The CDR3 totals 13 residues. CDR1 and CDR2 (germline): MNHNS, SASEGT. Here the CDR3 reads CASSENWSQPQHF. As DNA, the CDR3 is TGTGCCAGCAGTGAGAACTGGAGTCAGCCCCAGCATTTT.

The V call is TRBV18, the J call TRBJ2-2; perhaps TRBD2 as D (5 bases). The CDR3 runs to 16 residues. Germline assignment: CDR1 KGHSH and CDR2 LQKENI. V was cut by 3 bases and J by 0 bases, with 11 bases left in between. The CDR3 DNA reads as TGTGCCAGCTCACCCAGAGGGATCTCGAACACCGGGGAGCTGTTTTTT. Translating gives CASSPRGISNTGELFF.

The chain has TRBV4-3 and TRBJ2-1; no clear D gene. Looked up from germline, CDR1 is LGHNA and CDR2 is YSLEER. The V end was cut by 4 bases, the J end by 6 bases, with 22 bases between. The CDR3 is 17 amino acids. In DNA, the CDR3 is TGCGCCAGCAGCCCCTCAGCCCCCCCAGCCTCGGGCAATGAGCAGTTCTTC. Protein product: CASSPSAPPASGNEQFF.

The V call is TRBV2, the J call TRBJ2-1, with 7 positions matching TRBD2. This CDR3 has 14 amino acids. V was pared by 8 bases and J by 6 bases, with 10 bases of the junction left unmatched. Germline CDR1 is SNHLY and CDR2 is FYNNEI. DNA for the CDR3: TGTGCCAGCTTCTGGGAATCGGGGGGCAATGAGCAGTTCTTC. It codes for CASFWESGGNEQFF.

V is TRBV30 and J is TRBJ2-5; D is ambiguous. This CDR3 is 12 amino acids long. Trimming took 7 bases from V and 3 from J, leaving 12 bases between them. Germline V gene sequence: CDR1 GTSNPN, CDR2 SVGIG (reference sequence). CDR3 nucleotides: TGTGCCTCCCGTGGGCCCGAAGAGACCCAGTACTTC. Translating it yields CASRGPEETQYF.

The chain links TRBV15 to TRBJ1-2, with D hard to call. Germline CDR1 LNHNV, CDR2 YYDKDF (reference sequence). V lost 2 bases to trimming and J lost 6 bases, with 16 bases between them. The length of the CDR3 is 15 residues. The CDR3 sequence is CATSRKKAGVDGYTF. The CDR3 DNA follows: TGTGCCACCAGCAGAAAAAAGGCGGGAGTGGATGGCTACACCTTC.

The V and J genes are TRBV7-2 and TRBJ2-1; TRBD1 matches 9 bases. Germline trimming cut 3 bases from V and 6 bases from J; bases unmatched to any gene: 15. From germline, CDR1 is SGHTA and CDR2 FQGNSA. The CDR3 has 18 residues. The CDR3 protein is CASSFLPGGQGNFNEQFF. In DNA form, the CDR3 reads TGTGCCAGCAGCTTTCTACCGGGGGGACAGGGTAATTTCAATGAGCAGTTCTTC.

The chain joins TRBV5-1 to TRBJ2-7; TRBD1 matches 8 bases. This CDR3 has 17 amino acids. V gave up 4 bases and J gave up 1 base; unmatched junction bases: 13. The germline V gene encodes CDR1 SGHRS and CDR2 YFSETQ. The CDR3: CASSRFEGQGLSYEQYF. CDR3 DNA sequence: TGCGCCAGCAGCCGCTTCGAAGGACAGGGTCTATCCTACGAGCAGTACTTC.

DNA for the CDR3: TGCGCCAGCAGCCAACAGGGGGGAGTTGAAAAACTGTTTTTT. Protein product: CASSQQGGVEKLFF. J is TRBJ1-4 and V is TRBV4-1; 7 bases are a match to TRBD1. The CDR3 covers 14 residues. J lost 7 bases, V lost 2 bases, and 4 bases had no gene match. Germline V gene lookup returns CDR1 MGHRA and CDR2 YSYEKL.

The V and J genes are TRBV2 and TRBJ2-5; TRBD1 matches at 8 bases. The germline V gene encodes CDR1 SNHLY and CDR2 FYNNEI. V shed 4 bases, J shed 3 bases, and the junction held 4 bases outside the gene matches. This CDR3 has 14 amino acids. The CDR3 is CASSGQGAEETQYF. The CDR3 DNA sequence: TGTGCCAGCAGTGGTCAGGGGGCTGAAGAGACCCAGTACTTC.

This clone was observed a handful of times. This chain connects TRBV4-2 to TRBJ2-7; a weak D match, TRBD1 (6 bases). V lost 4 bases and J lost 2, with 18 bases in between. This CDR3 comprises 16 residues. From germline, CDR1 is LGHNA and CDR2 YNFKEQ. The CDR3 DNA reads as TGTGCCAGCAGCCTCTCCGTAGACAGGACCCCCTACGAGCAGTACTTC. Its translation: CASSLSVDRTPYEQYF.